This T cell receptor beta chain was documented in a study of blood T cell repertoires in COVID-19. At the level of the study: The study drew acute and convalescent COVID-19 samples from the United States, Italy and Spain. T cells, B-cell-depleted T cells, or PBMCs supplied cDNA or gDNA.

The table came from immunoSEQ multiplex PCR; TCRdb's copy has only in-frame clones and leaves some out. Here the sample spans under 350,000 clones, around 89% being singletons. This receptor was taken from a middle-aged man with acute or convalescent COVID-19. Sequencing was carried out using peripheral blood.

CDR3 nucleotides: TGCGCCAGCAGCCAAGATCACATGGCTGGAAACACCATATATTTT. Its translation: CASSQDHMAGNTIYF. V gene TRBV4-1 combines with J gene TRBJ1-3; D not resolved. The CDR3 runs to 15 residues. V was pared by 0 bases and J by 2 bases, with 8 bases between. Germline assignment: CDR1 MGHRA and CDR2 YSYEKL.